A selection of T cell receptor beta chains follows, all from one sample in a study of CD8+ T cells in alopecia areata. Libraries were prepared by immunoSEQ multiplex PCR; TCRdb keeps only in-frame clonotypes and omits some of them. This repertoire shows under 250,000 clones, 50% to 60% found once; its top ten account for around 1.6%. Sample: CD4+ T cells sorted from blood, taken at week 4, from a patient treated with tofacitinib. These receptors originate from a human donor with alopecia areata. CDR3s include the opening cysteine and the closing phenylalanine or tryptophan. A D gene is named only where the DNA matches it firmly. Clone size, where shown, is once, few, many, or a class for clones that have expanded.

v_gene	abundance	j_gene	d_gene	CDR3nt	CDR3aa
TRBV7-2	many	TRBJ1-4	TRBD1	TGTGCCAGCAGGGGACAGAGTAATGAAAAACTGTTTTTT	CASRGQSNEKLFF
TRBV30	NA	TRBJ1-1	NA	TGTGCCTGGAGTACACTGCCGAACACTGAAGCTTTCTTT	CAWSTLPNTEAFF
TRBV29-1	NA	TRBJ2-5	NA	TGCAGCACTCTCCGAGGGGTGGGTTTACGCCAAGAGACCCAGTACTTC	CSTLRGVGLRQETQYF
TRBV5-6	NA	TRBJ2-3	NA	TGTGCCAGCAGCTTGAAGGGAATAGATACGCAGTATTTT	CASSLKGIDTQYF
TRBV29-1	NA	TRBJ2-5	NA	TGCAGCGTTGTGGGGGGCGCGAGAGAGACCCAGTACTTC	CSVVGGARETQYF
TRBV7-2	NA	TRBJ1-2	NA	TGTGCCAGCAGGTCTTCATCCTATGGCTACACCTTC	CASRSSSYGYTF
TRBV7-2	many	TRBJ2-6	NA	TGTGCCAGCAGCCCAGCCATAGGAGCTGGGGCCAACGTCCTGACTTTC	CASSPAIGAGANVLTF
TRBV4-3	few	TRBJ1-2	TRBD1	TGCGCCAGCAGCCGAGCGGGACAGAACTATGGCTACACCTTC	CASSRAGQNYGYTF
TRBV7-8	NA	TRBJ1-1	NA	TGTGCCAGCAGCTTATTCGGACAGAGCACTGAAGCTTTCTTT	CASSLFGQSTEAFF
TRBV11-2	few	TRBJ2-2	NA	TGTGCCAGCAGCTTATGGCCTAGCTGGGACACCGGGGAGCTGTTTTTT	CASSLWPSWDTGELFF
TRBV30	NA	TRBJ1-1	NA	TGTGCCTGGAGACAGGTTGAAGCTTTCTTT	CAWRQVEAFF
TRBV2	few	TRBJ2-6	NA	TGTGCCAACCAGAAGACAGGATACTCTGGGGCCAACGTCCTGACTTTC	CANQKTGYSGANVLTF
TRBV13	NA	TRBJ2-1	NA	TGTGCCAGCAGCTTGACAGCTAAGGATGAGCAGTTCTTC	CASSLTAKDEQFF
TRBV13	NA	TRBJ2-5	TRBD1	TGTGCCAGCAGCTTCAGGGGGAGAGATGAGACCCAGTACTTC	CASSFRGRDETQYF
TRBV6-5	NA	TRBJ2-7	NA	TGTGCCAGCATAGCGCCTGGCTCCTACGAGCAGTACTTC	CASIAPGSYEQYF
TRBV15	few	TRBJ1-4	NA	TGTGCCACCAGCAGAGCTGTGACAGTAACTGAGGAAAAACTGTTTTTT	CATSRAVTVTEEKLFF
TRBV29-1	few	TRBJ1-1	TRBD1	TGCAGCGTAGAACCGGGACAGGTAGCTACTGAAGCTTTCTTT	CSVEPGQVATEAFF
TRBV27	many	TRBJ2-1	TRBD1	TGTGCCAGCAGTTTAATGGACAGGGGGTCAAATGAGCAGTTCTTC	CASSLMDRGSNEQFF
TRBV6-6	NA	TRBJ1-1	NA	TGTGCCAGCAGTCCTAACCACATGAACACTGAAGCTTTCTTT	CASSPNHMNTEAFF
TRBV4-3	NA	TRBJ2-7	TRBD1	TGCGCCAGCAGCCGGACCTCAGGGGGCGGATACGAGCAGTACTTC	CASSRTSGGGYEQYF
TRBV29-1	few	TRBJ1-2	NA	TGCAGCGTTGGAAATGTAGGCTACACCTTC	CSVGNVGYTF
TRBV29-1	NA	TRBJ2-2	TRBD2	TGCAGCGTCGTAGCGGGTGCGAACACCGGGGAGCTGTTTTTT	CSVVAGANTGELFF
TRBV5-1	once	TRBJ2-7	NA	TGCGCCAGCAACGGTGGAGGGCCCAACGTGGGCGAGCAGTACTTC	CASNGGGPNVGEQYF
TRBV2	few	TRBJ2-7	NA	TGTGCCAGCCGACAGTGGTCCTACGAGCAGTACTTC	CASRQWSYEQYF
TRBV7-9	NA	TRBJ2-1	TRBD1	TGTGCCAGCAGCTTGAGAAGGGGACAGGCTACAGATGAGCAGTTCTTC	CASSLRRGQATDEQFF
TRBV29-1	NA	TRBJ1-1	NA	TGCAGCGTTGAAGGCCGTACTTTT	CSVEGRTF
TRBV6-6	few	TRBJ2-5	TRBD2	TGTGCCAGCAGTTACGGCGGGGGAGGAGAGACCCAGTACTTC	CASSYGGGGETQYF
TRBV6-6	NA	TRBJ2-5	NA	TGTGCCAGCAGTTACGTTGAGACCCAGTACTTC	CASSYVETQYF
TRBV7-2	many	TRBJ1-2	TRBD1	TGTGCCAGCAGCCGACGTGACAGGGGGTCACTCTATGGCTACACCTTC	CASSRRDRGSLYGYTF
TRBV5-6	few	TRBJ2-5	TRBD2	TGTGCCAGCAGCTCCGGGGGGTCCGAGTACTTC	CASSSGGSEYF
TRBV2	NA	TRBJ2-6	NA	TGTGCCAGCACCCCTGAGGGTATCTCTGGGGCCAACGTCCTGACTTTC	CASTPEGISGANVLTF
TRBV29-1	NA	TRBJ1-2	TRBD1	TGCAGCGTTACCCGACAGGGGGCCCATGGCTACACCTTC	CSVTRQGAHGYTF
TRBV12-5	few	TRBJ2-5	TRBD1	TGTGCTAGTGGACAGGGGCTAGCAAGCGAGACCCAGTACTTC	CASGQGLASETQYF
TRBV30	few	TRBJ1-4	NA	TGTGCCTGGAGTGGAGGGCAGCACAATGAAAAACTGTTTTTT	CAWSGGQHNEKLFF
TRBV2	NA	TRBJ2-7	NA	TGTGCCAGCAACAGGGACCACTACGAGCAGTACTTC	CASNRDHYEQYF
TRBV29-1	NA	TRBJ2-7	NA	TGCAGCGTTATCGCAGGATTTTCTCCGGAGCAGTACTTC	CSVIAGFSPEQYF